The 20 T cell receptor beta chains below all came from one sample that was sequenced in a study of blood T cell repertoires in COVID-19. TCRdb's table, derived via immunoSEQ multiplex PCR, lists solely in-frame clones and lacks some. The sample lists around 150,000 clones; around 85% were seen once. Sequencing was performed on peripheral blood. The receptors come from a man aged 70 or older with acute or convalescent COVID-19.

This clone appeared a single time. The chain combines TRBV5-8 with TRBJ2-7, with 11 positions matching TRBD2. The CDR3 loop spans 15 amino acids. J lost 2 bases, V lost 0 bases, and 1 base had no gene match. CDR1 and CDR2 from the germline V gene are SGHTS and YDEGEE. Here the CDR3 reads CASSLGLAGTYEQYF. The CDR3 region has the DNA TGTGCCAGCAGCTTGGGACTAGCGGGGACCTACGAGCAGTACTTC. The full variable domain, with the rest looked up from reference TRBV5-8 and TRBJ2-7, is EAGVTQSPTHLIKTRGQQATLRCSPISGHTSVYWYQQALGLGLQFLLWYDEGEERNRGNFPPRFSGRQFPNYSSELNVNALELEDSALYLCASSLGLAGTYEQYFGPGTRLTVT.

The chain uses TRBV29-1 and TRBJ2-1, with 16 bases identical to TRBD2. The CDR3 consists of 17 residues. Per germline, CDR1 SQVTM and CDR2 ANQGSEA. The CDR3 spells CPARGLAGGIYYNEQFF. CDR3 DNA: TGCCCTGCGCGGGGACTAGCGGGAGGGATTTACTACAATGAGCAGTTCTTC.

The chain has TRBV10-1 and TRBJ1-6; tentatively, D is TRBD1 (6 bases). CDR1 is WNHNN and CDR2 is SYGVQD in the germline V gene (reference sequence). V shed 2 bases and J shed 6 bases, with 11 bases lying between them. The CDR3 has 15 residues. CDR3 amino acids: CASSERGAGNSPLHF. The CDR3 region has the DNA TGCGCCAGCAGTGAGCGGGGGGCGGGTAATTCACCCCTCCACTTT.

The rearrangement joins TRBV21-1 to TRBJ2-1; the table calls TRBD2, which could not be checked here. TRBV21-1 is designated a pseudogene. CDR3 size: 18 residues. The CDR3 sequence: CASSPERERESSYNEQFF. Written as DNA, the CDR3 is TGTGCCAGCAGCCCCGAAAGGGAGCGGGAGAGCTCCTACAATGAGCAGTTCTTC.

This chain joins TRBV18 and TRBJ2-1, with 11 nucleotides matching TRBD1. The V gene's germline CDR1 is KGHSH and CDR2 LQKENI. The CDR3 contains 20 residues. With V trimmed by 4 bases and J by 7 bases, 21 bases remained unmatched. The CDR3 here is CASSRRTGGSSGTLRNEQFF. In DNA form, the CDR3 reads TGTGCCAGCTCACGGCGGACAGGGGGCTCTAGCGGGACCCTACGGAATGAGCAGTTCTTC.

The chain has TRBV28 and TRBJ2-7; 8 bases map to TRBD1. V lost 6 bases, J lost 3 bases, and 10 bases stayed unmatched. There are 15 residues in the CDR3. Germline CDR1 and CDR2: MDHEN and SYDVKM. The CDR3 protein is CASSLFGGQGYEQYF. DNA of the CDR3: TGTGCCAGCAGCCTTTTTGGAGGACAGGGCTACGAGCAGTACTTC.

This rearrangement joins TRBV5-4 to TRBJ2-3; 8 bases fit TRBD2. V lost 4 bases, J lost 4 bases, and 5 bases stayed unmatched. Germline CDR1 and CDR2: SGHNT and YYREEE (reference sequence). The CDR3 is made up of 14 amino acids. Here the CDR3 DNA reads TGTGCCAGCAGCCTGGGACTAGTTGCAGATACGCAGTATTTT. Its protein product is CASSLGLVADTQYF.

V and J are TRBV3-1 (or the pseudogene TRBV3-2) and TRBJ1-2; D call uncertain. The CDR3 is made up of 13 amino acids. CDR1 LGHDT and CDR2 YNNKEL come from the germline V gene (reference sequence). V was shortened by 1 base and J by 2 bases, with 5 bases between the two germline ends. CDR3 protein: CASSQVQNYGYTF. As DNA, the CDR3 is TGTGCCAGCAGCCAAGTGCAGAACTATGGCTACACCTTC.

This chain connects TRBV4-2 to TRBJ2-1; 11 bases match TRBD1. With V trimmed by 4 bases and J by 6 bases, 14 bases remained unmatched. The CDR3 totals 18 residues. Germline CDR1 is LGHNA and CDR2 is YNFKEQ. CDR3 protein: CASSRGFKGQGDPNEQFF. In DNA form, the CDR3 reads TGTGCCAGCAGCCGCGGGTTCAAGGGACAGGGGGACCCCAATGAGCAGTTCTTC.

The chain joins TRBV28 to TRBJ2-7; 7 bases align to TRBD1. The germline CDR1 and CDR2 sequences are MDHEN and SYDVKM. J was trimmed by 3 bases and V by 4 bases; bases with no gene match: 6. The CDR3 runs 14 residues. The CDR3 DNA is TGTGCCAGCAGTTCCGCAGGGACAGTCTACGAGCAGTACTTC. Translated, it gives CASSSAGTVYEQYF.

This chain connects TRBV19 to TRBJ1-2, with 10 bases fitting TRBD1. Unmatched junction bases numbered 10, after V lost 9 bases and J lost 3 bases. The CDR3 spans 15 residues. Germline loops: CDR1 LNHDA, CDR2 SQIVND (reference sequence). In DNA, the CDR3 is TGTGCCAGCCTTTCGACAGGGGGCCTCGACTATGGCTACACCTTC. Translating it yields CASLSTGGLDYGYTF.

This clone is a singleton in its sample. The gene calls are TRBV28 and TRBJ1-6, with 10 bases identical to TRBD1. CDR1 is MDHEN, CDR2 SYDVKM, per germline. CDR3 length: 18 amino acids. J lost 2 bases, V lost 4 bases, and 8 bases had no gene match. CDR3 protein: CASSSLDRGGPYNSPLHF. The CDR3 DNA is TGTGCCAGCAGTTCCCTGGACAGGGGGGGCCCCTATAATTCACCCCTCCACTTT.

The V gene is TRBV7-2, the J gene TRBJ1-2; D may be TRBD1 (6 bases). There are 15 residues in the CDR3. Looked up from germline, CDR1 is SGHTA and CDR2 is FQGNSA. The V and J ends lost 1 base and 2 bases respectively, with 11 bases between them. CDR3 amino acids: CASSLDGGANYGYTF. The CDR3 DNA reads as TGTGCCAGCAGCTTAGATGGGGGGGCCAACTATGGCTACACCTTC. Looking up the rest from reference TRBV7-2 and TRBJ1-2 gives the full variable domain: GAGVSQSPSNKVTEKGKDVELRCDPISGHTALYWYRQSLGQGLEFLIYFQGNSAPDKSGLPSDRFSAERTGGSVSTLTIQRTQQEDSAVYLCASSLDGGANYGYTFGSGTRLTVV.

The chain uses TRBV7-3 and TRBJ2-3; 10 bases agree with TRBD2. The trim removed 4 bases at V and 4 bases at J, leaving 5 bases unmatched. CDR3 length equals 15 residues. Looked up from germline, CDR1 is SGHTA and CDR2 is FQGTGA. CDR3 sequence reads: CASSSLGLASDTQYF. DNA for the CDR3: TGTGCCAGCAGCTCGCTGGGACTAGCGTCAGATACGCAGTATTTT.

The V and J genes are TRBV5-4 and TRBJ1-1; D gene unclear. Trimming removed 5 bases at V and 5 bases at J, with 16 bases between. The CDR3 loop spans 14 amino acids. Germline V gene lookup returns CDR1 SGHNT and CDR2 YYREEE (reference sequence). This chain's CDR3 is CASRVDYGGTEAFF. CDR3 sequence (DNA): TGTGCCAGCAGAGTGGACTACGGAGGGACTGAAGCTTTCTTT.

V and J are TRBV28 and TRBJ2-2; 12 nucleotides line up with TRBD1. Germline CDR1 reads MDHEN; CDR2 reads SYDVKM. V lost 7 bases to trimming and J lost 1 base; unmatched junction nucleotides: 10. The CDR3 covers 18 residues. The CDR3 nucleotides are TGTGCCAGCACCTCGGGACAGGGGGCAGGACAGAACACCGGGGAGCTGTTTTTT. Encoded protein: CASTSGQGAGQNTGELFF.

V gene TRBV6-6 combines with J gene TRBJ2-7; 8 bases agree with TRBD1. V dropped 0 bases and J dropped 6; count of bases not matched to a gene: 4. Germline CDR1 MNHNY, CDR2 SVGAGI (reference sequence). CDR3 length: 14 amino acids. CDR3 sequence: CASSYSAGGLEQYF. CDR3 DNA sequence: TGTGCCAGCAGTTACTCGGCAGGGGGCCTCGAGCAGTACTTC.

The J gene is TRBJ1-4, the V gene TRBV7-8, with 8 bases identical to TRBD1. V was clipped by 5 bases and J by 7 bases; unmatched bases: 12. CDR1 is SGHVS, CDR2 FQNEAQ, per germline. The CDR3 extends over 16 amino acids. This chain's CDR3 is CASSPDRGGFSEKLFF. CDR3 nucleotide sequence: TGTGCCAGCAGCCCCGACAGGGGAGGATTCAGTGAAAAACTGTTTTTT.

This chain connects TRBV7-3 to TRBJ1-1, with a possible D match to TRBD1 (6 bases). The CDR3 length is 14 residues. Germline CDR1 reads SGHTA; CDR2 reads FQGTGA. Trimming pared 5 bases from V and 4 bases from J, leaving 14 bases between. In DNA form, the CDR3 reads TGTGCCAGCAGCCCACAGGGAGGGATCACTGAAGCTTTCTTT. Translated: CASSPQGGITEAFF.

V usage is TRBV7-2 and J usage is TRBJ2-7; a weak D match, TRBD2 (6 bases). The CDR3 has 16 amino acids. Germline assignment: CDR1 SGHTA and CDR2 FQGNSA. V gave up 0 bases and J gave up 0 bases, with 12 bases separating them. The DNA of the CDR3 is TGTGCCAGCAGCTTAGCGGCCAGCGGGCCCTCCTACGAGCAGTACTTC. Amino acid sequence: CASSLAASGPSYEQYF.